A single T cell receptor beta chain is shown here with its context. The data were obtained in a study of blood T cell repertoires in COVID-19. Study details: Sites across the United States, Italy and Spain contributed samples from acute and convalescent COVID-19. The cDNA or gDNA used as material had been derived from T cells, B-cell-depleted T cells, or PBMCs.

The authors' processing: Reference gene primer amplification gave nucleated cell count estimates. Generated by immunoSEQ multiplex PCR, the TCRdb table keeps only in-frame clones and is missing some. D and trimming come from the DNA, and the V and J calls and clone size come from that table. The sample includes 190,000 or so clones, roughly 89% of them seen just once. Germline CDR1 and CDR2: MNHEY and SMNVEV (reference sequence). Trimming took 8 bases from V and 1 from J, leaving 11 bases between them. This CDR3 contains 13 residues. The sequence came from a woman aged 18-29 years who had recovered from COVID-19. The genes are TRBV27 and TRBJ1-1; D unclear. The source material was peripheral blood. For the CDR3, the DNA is TGTGCCAGCTCCGACACAGCGAACACTGAAGCTTTCTTT. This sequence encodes CASSDTANTEAFF.